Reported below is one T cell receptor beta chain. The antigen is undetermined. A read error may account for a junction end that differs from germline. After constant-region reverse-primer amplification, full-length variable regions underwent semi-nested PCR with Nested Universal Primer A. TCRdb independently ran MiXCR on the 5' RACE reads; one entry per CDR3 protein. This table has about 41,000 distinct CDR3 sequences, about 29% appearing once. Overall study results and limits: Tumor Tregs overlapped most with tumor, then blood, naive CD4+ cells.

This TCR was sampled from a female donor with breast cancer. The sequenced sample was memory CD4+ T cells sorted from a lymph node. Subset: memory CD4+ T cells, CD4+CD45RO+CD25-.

The CDR3 sequence: CASSLSYDEQFF. CDR3 coding DNA: TGTGCCAGCAGTTTATCCTACGATGAGCAGTTCTTC. V is TRBV27 and J is TRBJ2-1; D is unclear. CDR1 and CDR2 (germline): MNHEY, SMNVEV (reference sequence). This CDR3 is 12 amino acids long.